Listed below are T cell receptor beta chains from one sample, sequenced in a study of T cells in localized non-small cell lung cancer. Sequenced by immunoSEQ multiplex PCR; TCRdb stores in-frame clones only, minus some. The data contain about 43,000 clones, roughly nine tenths of them singletons. The sample in question was PBMCs, obtained before any cancer treatment. The origin of the receptors is a woman between 35 and 75 years old with stage II lung adenocarcinoma. Each CDR3 is given with its conserved first and last residue. The D gene is left open where the match is weak. Clone size appears in some rows only: once, few, many, or a class for an expanded clone.

j_call: TRBJ1-1
v_call: TRBV4-2
clone_size: -
d_call: -
cdr3_nt: TGTGCCAGCGGCTTCTCACGGACTGGTCTTCCCTCGAACACTGAAGCTTTCTTT
cdr3_aa: CASGFSRTGLPSNTEAFF

j_call: TRBJ2-7
v_call: TRBV28
clone_size: -
d_call: TRBD1
cdr3_nt: TGTGCCAGCAGATACGGGTCCTATGGGACAGGGTGGTACGAGCAGTACTTC
cdr3_aa: CASRYGSYGTGWYEQYF

j_call: TRBJ2-7
v_call: TRBV19
clone_size: -
d_call: -
cdr3_nt: TGTGCCAGTAGCCCGACGGGACTGAGGGCGGACGAGCAGTACTTC
cdr3_aa: CASSPTGLRADEQYF

j_call: TRBJ2-3
v_call: TRBV5-1
clone_size: -
d_call: TRBD2
cdr3_nt: TGCGCCAGCAGCTTGGCTACCCTAGCGGGTTCTGGCACAGATACGCAGTATTTT
cdr3_aa: CASSLATLAGSGTDTQYF

j_call: TRBJ1-1
v_call: TRBV28
clone_size: -
d_call: -
cdr3_nt: TGTGCCAGCACGCCCTCGGAGCCGAAGACTGAAGCTTTCTTT
cdr3_aa: CASTPSEPKTEAFF

j_call: TRBJ1-5
v_call: TRBV5-8
clone_size: -
d_call: TRBD1
cdr3_nt: TGTGCCAGCAGCTTGCGGGGACAGGGAATAAGGCAGCCCCAGCATTTT
cdr3_aa: CASSLRGQGIRQPQHF

j_call: TRBJ2-3
v_call: TRBV18
clone_size: -
d_call: TRBD2
cdr3_nt: TGTGCCAGCTCACCACTTCGCGGGGGGGCCGCAGATACGCAGTATTTT
cdr3_aa: CASSPLRGGAADTQYF

j_call: TRBJ1-4
v_call: TRBV4-1
clone_size: -
d_call: TRBD1
cdr3_nt: TGCGCCAGCAGCCAAGACTATGGGACAGGTTGGGAAAAACTGTTTTTT
cdr3_aa: CASSQDYGTGWEKLFF

j_call: TRBJ1-3
v_call: TRBV10-3
clone_size: -
d_call: TRBD1
cdr3_nt: TGTGCCATCAGTCCCGGGACAGACTCTGGAAACACCATATATTTT
cdr3_aa: CAISPGTDSGNTIYF

j_call: TRBJ1-4
v_call: TRBV18
clone_size: -
d_call: -
cdr3_nt: TGTGCCAGCTCAATGGGGGCGTTTCCTAATGAAAAACTATTTTTT
cdr3_aa: CASSMGAFPNEKLFF

j_call: TRBJ2-1
v_call: TRBV6-9
clone_size: -
d_call: -
cdr3_nt: TGTGCCAGCAGTTACTTGAATGAGCAGTTCTTC
cdr3_aa: CASSYLNEQFF

j_call: TRBJ2-5
v_call: TRBV6-1
clone_size: -
d_call: TRBD1
cdr3_nt: TGTGCCAGCAGTCGGGACAGGGGGCTGGAGACCCAGTACTTC
cdr3_aa: CASSRDRGLETQYF

j_call: TRBJ1-1
v_call: TRBV7-9
clone_size: once
d_call: TRBD1
cdr3_nt: TGTGCCAGCAGCTTAGGACAGGGAAGGGGAGCTTTCTTT
cdr3_aa: CASSLGQGRGAFF

j_call: TRBJ1-2
v_call: TRBV19
clone_size: -
d_call: -
cdr3_nt: TGTGCCAGTAGTATTCTAAACTATGGCTACACCTTC
cdr3_aa: CASSILNYGYTF

j_call: TRBJ2-5
v_call: TRBV4-1
clone_size: -
d_call: TRBD2
cdr3_nt: TGCGCCAGCAGCCAAGATCCCCTACTAGCGGGAGAGGGGGTAGAGACCCAGTACTTC
cdr3_aa: CASSQDPLLAGEGVETQYF

j_call: TRBJ1-1
v_call: TRBV5-6
clone_size: -
d_call: -
cdr3_nt: TGTGCCAGCAGCTTGGGACAGGACCCAGCGAACACTGAAGCTTTCTTT
cdr3_aa: CASSLGQDPANTEAFF

j_call: TRBJ2-3
v_call: TRBV5-5
clone_size: -
d_call: -
cdr3_nt: TGTGCCAGCAGCTTCGGGGCAAGTCCCACAGATACGCAGTATTTT
cdr3_aa: CASSFGASPTDTQYF

j_call: TRBJ1-1
v_call: TRBV6-5
clone_size: -
d_call: -
cdr3_nt: TGTGCCAGCAGTTACTCACCCCCAGACTTGGACACTGAAGCTTTCTTT
cdr3_aa: CASSYSPPDLDTEAFF

j_call: TRBJ2-4
v_call: TRBV2
clone_size: -
d_call: -
cdr3_nt: TGTGCCAGCAGACGGACCCGGGCAGCCGGTGGCATTCAGTACTTC
cdr3_aa: CASRRTRAAGGIQYF

j_call: TRBJ1-2
v_call: TRBV27
clone_size: -
d_call: TRBD1
cdr3_nt: TGTGCCAGCAGTTTAGGGACAGGGGGCGGCTACACCTTC
cdr3_aa: CASSLGTGGGYTF

j_call: TRBJ2-2
v_call: TRBV7-6
clone_size: -
d_call: TRBD2
cdr3_nt: TGTGCCAGCAGCCCCACCCCCACTAGCGGGGCCCGGGCCGGGGAGCTGTTTTTT
cdr3_aa: CASSPTPTSGARAGELFF

j_call: TRBJ2-5
v_call: TRBV10-1
clone_size: -
d_call: -
cdr3_nt: TGCGCCAGCAGTTCACAGGGAACTCAAGAGACCCAGTACTTC
cdr3_aa: CASSSQGTQETQYF

j_call: TRBJ2-7
v_call: TRBV25-1
clone_size: -
d_call: TRBD1
cdr3_nt: TGTGCCAGCAGTGCACAGGGGTTCTACGAGCAGTACTTC
cdr3_aa: CASSAQGFYEQYF

j_call: TRBJ1-2
v_call: TRBV6-1
clone_size: -
d_call: -
cdr3_nt: TGTGCCAGCAGTCCCTCAGGGACCGAAAGAAACACCTTC
cdr3_aa: CASSPSGTERNTF

j_call: TRBJ1-1
v_call: TRBV7-3
clone_size: -
d_call: -
cdr3_nt: TGTGCCAGCAGCGAACACGCGAACACTGAAGCTTTCTTT
cdr3_aa: CASSEHANTEAFF

j_call: TRBJ2-7
v_call: TRBV18
clone_size: -
d_call: TRBD1
cdr3_nt: TGTGCCAGCTCACCAGGAACAGGGGAATACGAGCAGTACTTC
cdr3_aa: CASSPGTGEYEQYF

j_call: TRBJ1-1
v_call: TRBV7-8
clone_size: -
d_call: -
cdr3_nt: TGTGCCAGCAGCTTCAGGGGGAACACTGAAGCTTTCTTT
cdr3_aa: CASSFRGNTEAFF

j_call: TRBJ1-4
v_call: TRBV19
clone_size: -
d_call: TRBD1
cdr3_nt: TGTGCCAGTAGTCAGACAGGGACTAATGAAAAACTGTTTTTT
cdr3_aa: CASSQTGTNEKLFF

j_call: TRBJ1-2
v_call: TRBV11-2
clone_size: -
d_call: -
cdr3_nt: TGTGCCAGCAGCTTAGCCCCAGTTTCTAACTATGGCTACACCTTC
cdr3_aa: CASSLAPVSNYGYTF

j_call: TRBJ2-2
v_call: TRBV19
clone_size: -
d_call: TRBD2
cdr3_nt: TGTGCCAGTAAGGTGGGGGGGGCCGGGGAGCTGTTTTTT
cdr3_aa: CASKVGGAGELFF

j_call: TRBJ2-3
v_call: TRBV5-1
clone_size: -
d_call: -
cdr3_nt: TGCGCCAGCAACCCTACGGGGGCTCTAGATACGCAGTATTTT
cdr3_aa: CASNPTGALDTQYF

j_call: TRBJ2-3
v_call: TRBV9
clone_size: -
d_call: -
cdr3_nt: TGTGCCAGCAGCGTAGACCCCCAGGGTGGGGTCACAGATACGCAGTATTTT
cdr3_aa: CASSVDPQGGVTDTQYF

j_call: TRBJ1-1
v_call: TRBV14
clone_size: -
d_call: -
cdr3_nt: TGTGCCAGCAGCCAAGCTCTCCGGAACACTGAAGCTTTCTTT
cdr3_aa: CASSQALRNTEAFF

j_call: TRBJ1-2
v_call: TRBV4-1
clone_size: once
d_call: TRBD1
cdr3_nt: TGCGCCAGCAGCCAGGAGGAGGTGGTCTGGGGACAGCCTAACTATGGCTACACCTTC
cdr3_aa: CASSQEEVVWGQPNYGYTF

j_call: TRBJ2-3
v_call: TRBV5-4
clone_size: -
d_call: -
cdr3_nt: TGTGCCAGCAGCTTGGGGAACGCCGGGGGGCAGTATTTT
cdr3_aa: CASSLGNAGGQYF

j_call: TRBJ1-1
v_call: TRBV6-1
clone_size: once
d_call: -
cdr3_nt: TGTGCCAGCAGTTCATCGATCCTGAACACTGAAGCTTTCTTT
cdr3_aa: CASSSSILNTEAFF

j_call: TRBJ2-7
v_call: TRBV11-3
clone_size: -
d_call: TRBD1
cdr3_nt: TGTGCCAGCAGCTCCGGTGGGACAGGGGTAAGCGAGCAGTACTTC
cdr3_aa: CASSSGGTGVSEQYF

j_call: TRBJ1-1
v_call: TRBV15
clone_size: -
d_call: TRBD1
cdr3_nt: TGTGCCACCAGCAGAGGACGACCGGGACAGGGGGTGGGGGACACTGAAGCTTTCTTT
cdr3_aa: CATSRGRPGQGVGDTEAFF

j_call: TRBJ2-2
v_call: TRBV27
clone_size: -
d_call: -
cdr3_nt: TGTGCCAGCAGAACAAGGGGGGAAGCCGGGGAGCTGTTTTTT
cdr3_aa: CASRTRGEAGELFF

j_call: TRBJ2-1
v_call: TRBV27
clone_size: -
d_call: -
cdr3_nt: TGTGCCAGCAGTTCCCGAGAGGACAGTGAGCAGTTCTTC
cdr3_aa: CASSSREDSEQFF

j_call: TRBJ2-5
v_call: TRBV18
clone_size: -
d_call: -
cdr3_nt: TGTGCCAGCTCACCACCGGCGGGCCAAGAGACCCAGTACTTC
cdr3_aa: CASSPPAGQETQYF

j_call: TRBJ1-4
v_call: TRBV18
clone_size: -
d_call: -
cdr3_nt: TGTGCCAGCCCACCAAAGAGTGATGAAAAACTGTTTTTT
cdr3_aa: CASPPKSDEKLFF

j_call: TRBJ2-5
v_call: TRBV29-1
clone_size: -
d_call: -
cdr3_nt: TGCAGCGTTGAAAGGCAGGGTGAGACCCAGTACTTC
cdr3_aa: CSVERQGETQYF

j_call: TRBJ1-5
v_call: TRBV7-2
clone_size: -
d_call: -
cdr3_nt: TGTGCCAGCAGCTTAGTAGTCGCAGGCATCAATCAGCCCCAGCATTTT
cdr3_aa: CASSLVVAGINQPQHF

j_call: TRBJ2-3
v_call: TRBV5-1
clone_size: -
d_call: -
cdr3_nt: TGCGCCAGCAGCTTGGGACAGCTTAGCACAGATACGCAGTATTTT
cdr3_aa: CASSLGQLSTDTQYF

j_call: TRBJ1-5
v_call: TRBV6-6
clone_size: -
d_call: -
cdr3_nt: TGTGCCCACGCACCAGGGCACACGGAGCCCCAGCATTTT
cdr3_aa: CAHAPGHTEPQHF

j_call: TRBJ2-5
v_call: TRBV7-9
clone_size: -
d_call: -
cdr3_nt: TGTGCCAGCAGGCTTTTAACCCCCCAAGAGACCCAGTACTTC
cdr3_aa: CASRLLTPQETQYF

j_call: TRBJ2-3
v_call: TRBV6-1
clone_size: -
d_call: -
cdr3_nt: TGTGCCAGCAGTGTTAGGTTGTCGCTGGATACGCAGTATTTT
cdr3_aa: CASSVRLSLDTQYF

j_call: TRBJ2-5
v_call: TRBV2
clone_size: -
d_call: TRBD2
cdr3_nt: TGTGCCAGCAGTGATATCCCCAGAGCGGGAGCCCCCCAAGAGACCCAGTACTTC
cdr3_aa: CASSDIPRAGAPQETQYF

j_call: TRBJ1-4
v_call: TRBV5-5
clone_size: -
d_call: -
cdr3_nt: TGTGCCAGCAGCGGGGGTGTAGGACAAAATGAAAAACTGTTTTTT
cdr3_aa: CASSGGVGQNEKLFF

j_call: TRBJ2-3
v_call: TRBV7-7
clone_size: -
d_call: -
cdr3_nt: TGTGCCAGCAGCTTACCTACCGGTCCGCAGTATTTT
cdr3_aa: CASSLPTGPQYF

j_call: TRBJ1-4
v_call: TRBV7-9
clone_size: -
d_call: -
cdr3_nt: TGTGCCAGCAGCTTAAACAGGGCTGATGAAAAACTGTTTTTT
cdr3_aa: CASSLNRADEKLFF

j_call: TRBJ1-6
v_call: TRBV5-1
clone_size: -
d_call: -
cdr3_nt: TGCGCCAGCAGCCGCAGGGAAAGCGGATCACCCCCCCACTTT
cdr3_aa: CASSRRESGSPPHF